Shown below are 12 T cell receptor beta chains from a single sample sequenced in a study of cytomegalovirus exposure and HLA in healthy donors. PCR employed 60 Vbeta and 13 Jbeta primers. Produced via immunoSEQ multiplex PCR; TCRdb's table is partial and in-frame only. Of some 200,000 clones in the sample, 77% are singletons; the top ten hold less than 3%. Specimen: PBMCs. The receptor source for this set is a woman aged 55-70 years in good health and CMV-seropositive.

The chain joins TRBV5-1 to TRBJ2-5; TRBD2 aligns across 16 bases. This CDR3 has 16 amino acids. With V trimmed by 5 bases and J by 5 bases, 6 bases remained unmatched. Germline lookup yields CDR1 SGHRS and CDR2 YFSETQ. CDR3 residues: CASSPSGLAGGETQYF. In nucleotides, the CDR3 is TGCGCCAGCAGTCCATCGGGACTAGCGGGGGGGGAGACCCAGTACTTC.

The chain couples TRBV11-3 to TRBJ2-5; TRBD2 aligns across 8 bases. V lost 0 bases and J lost 11; bases outside the gene matches: 2. This CDR3 contains 12 residues. Per germline, CDR1 SGHNT and CDR2 YENEEA. The CDR3 loop is CASSLDSGEQYF. CDR3 nucleotide sequence: TGTGCCAGCAGCTTAGATAGCGGGGAGCAGTACTTC.

The chain joins TRBV6-1 to TRBJ2-5; no reliable D call. CDR3 size: 13 residues. Trimming pared 3 bases from V and 4 bases from J, leaving 9 bases between. Germline V gene sequence: CDR1 MNHNS, CDR2 SASEGT. As DNA, the CDR3 is TGTGCCAGCAGTGATCCCCCGGGAGAGACCCAGTACTTC. This codes for CASSDPPGETQYF.

The V call is TRBV10-2, the J call TRBJ1-1; maybe TRBD1 (5 bases). From germline, CDR1 is WSHSY and CDR2 SAAADI. The CDR3 is 13 amino acids. V lost 4 bases and J 0 bases, leaving 6 bases between the germline ends. The CDR3 sequence is CASSGQMNTEAFF. The CDR3 DNA follows: TGCGCCAGCAGTGGACAGATGAACACTGAAGCTTTCTTT.

In its sample, this clone was seen once. The chain joins TRBV19 to TRBJ1-2; tentative D call: TRBD1 (5 bases). Germline CDR1 and CDR2: LNHDA and SQIVND (reference sequence). The CDR3 runs to 13 residues. The V and J ends lost 8 bases and 3 bases respectively, with 13 bases between them. The CDR3 here is CASLSTGDYGYTF. CDR3 in DNA: TGTGCCAGTCTGTCTACGGGGGACTATGGCTACACCTTC.

This clone was seen a single time. The genes are TRBV9 and TRBJ1-1; tentatively, D is TRBD1 (6 bases). This CDR3 is 13 amino acids long. Germline values: CDR1 SGDLS, CDR2 YYNGEE. Trimming removed 4 bases at V and 5 bases at J, with 12 bases between. For the CDR3, the DNA is TGTGCCAGCAGCCAATCAGGGGTTACTGAAGCTTTCTTT. Amino acid sequence: CASSQSGVTEAFF.

The rearrangement links TRBV6-5 to TRBJ1-5; D might be TRBD1 (5 bases). The V gene lost 5 bases and the J gene lost 3 bases, with 11 bases spanning the gap. Per germline, CDR1 MNHEY and CDR2 SVGAGI. The CDR3 totals 14 residues. CDR3 sequence (DNA): TGTGCCAGCAGTAGTCCAGGGAACAATCAGCCCCAGCATTTT. This codes for CASSSPGNNQPQHF.

The chain has TRBV4-1 and TRBJ2-3; 7 nucleotides agree with TRBD2. The CDR3 length is 16 residues. The germline gives CDR1 MGHRA, CDR2 YSYEKL. V lost 3 bases, J lost 7 bases, and 13 bases stayed unmatched. CDR3 DNA sequence: TGCGCCAGCAGCCAGGGGGTTTTGGCGGGAGAATATACGCAGTATTTT. Its protein product is CASSQGVLAGEYTQYF.

This chain joins TRBV28 and TRBJ1-5, with TRBD1 matching 9 bases. J gave up 7 bases and V 5 bases, and 9 bases lay outside the gene matches. This CDR3 has 15 amino acids. Germline values: CDR1 MDHEN, CDR2 SYDVKM. CDR3 sequence (DNA): TGTGCCAGCAGTAAGGACAGGGGAGGGGGCCAGCCCCAGCATTTT. Translated, it gives CASSKDRGGGQPQHF.

V is TRBV23-1 and J is TRBJ2-7, with unresolved D. TRBV23-1 has ORF status, its function being uncertain. V lost 4 bases and J 5 bases, leaving 9 bases between the germline ends. This CDR3 has 12 residues. CDR3 region: CASSPPVHEQYF. The CDR3 nucleotides are TGCGCCAGCAGTCCCCCAGTACACGAGCAGTACTTC.

As regards this clone: At one of its ends the junction is not consistent with the germline gene, which may arise from a read error. This chain joins TRBV4-2 and TRBJ1-2; 8 nucleotides agree with TRBD1. Germline-derived CDR1 and CDR2 are LGHNA and YNFKEQ. This CDR3 is built from 16 residues. In DNA form, the CDR3 reads TGTGCCAGCAGGCAAGCGGACAGGGAGGCTAACTATGGCTACACCTTC. Translation gives CASRQADREANYGYTF.

The chain has TRBV5-6 and TRBJ1-1; TRBD1 matches at 7 bases. CDR3 length: 14 amino acids. CDR1 and CDR2 (germline): SGHDT, YYEEEE. V lost 2 bases to trimming and J lost 4 bases; unmatched junction nucleotides: 5. The CDR3 loop is CASSFSRTGTEAFF. In DNA form, the CDR3 reads TGTGCCAGCAGCTTTTCAAGGACAGGCACTGAAGCTTTCTTT.